These 22 T cell receptor beta chains were sequenced from one sample in a study of blood T cells in healthy people across ages. Sample-barcoded 5' priming and a J-beta primer mix drove a second PCR of 7 to 11 cycles. Via MiXCR, TCRdb re-called the 5' RACE reads, giving one row per CDR3 protein. The sample has some 780,000 distinct CDR3 sequences, roughly three fifths seen once; the top ten hold roughly 25%. Sequenced: blood. These receptors were obtained from a man between 35 and 55 years old in good health.

This clonotype was counted at least ten times. This rearrangement joins TRBV7-2 to TRBJ2-3, with 7 bases that match TRBD2. From germline, CDR1 is SGHTA and CDR2 FQGNSA. The CDR3 contains 14 residues. The V and J ends lost 1 base and 2 bases, in that order; junction bases with no gene match: 0. The CDR3 bases are TGTGCCAGCAGCTTAGGACTAGCCACAGATACGCAGTATTTT. As protein: CASSLGLATDTQYF. Full variable domain (missing parts from reference TRBV7-2 and TRBJ2-3): GAGVSQSPSNKVTEKGKDVELRCDPISGHTALYWYRQSLGQGLEFLIYFQGNSAPDKSGLPSDRFSAERTGGSVSTLTIQRTQQEDSAVYLCASSLGLATDTQYFGPGTRLTVL.

The chain recombines TRBV6-6 with TRBJ2-1; possibly TRBD1 for D (5 bases). Trimming left V 5 bases short and J 0 bases short, with 14 bases between. The germline gives CDR1 MNHNY, CDR2 SVGAGI (reference sequence). This CDR3 has 16 amino acids. CDR3 residues: CASSIPRGPSYNEQFF. The CDR3 DNA reads as TGTGCCAGCAGTATCCCAAGGGGTCCCTCCTACAATGAGCAGTTCTTC.

The gene calls are TRBV7-2 and TRBJ2-1; D call uncertain. The J call is doubtful: the DNA matches TRBJ2-7 better. Germline CDR1 and CDR2: SGHTA and FQGNSA. The CDR3 loop spans 15 amino acids. CDR3 protein: CATQLRQDWDYEQYF. The CDR3 DNA reads as TGTGCCACTCAACTTAGACAAGACTGGGACTACGAGCAGTACTTC.

This rearrangement joins TRBV5-1 to TRBJ2-7; D is ambiguous. This CDR3 is 14 amino acids long. Trimming left V 0 bases short and J 5 bases short, with 12 bases between. Germline loops: CDR1 SGHRS, CDR2 YFSETQ. For the CDR3, the DNA is TGCGCCAGCAGCTTGGGGGTCGACTTGAACGAGCAGTACTTC. Amino acids: CASSLGVDLNEQYF.

The chain combines TRBV12-3 or TRBV12-4 with TRBJ2-6, with D possibly matching TRBD2 (5 bases). The CDR3 totals 16 residues. The V and J ends lost 5 bases and 0 bases respectively, with 11 bases between them. CDR3 coding DNA: TGTGCCAGCAGTCCCCAGCGGCACTCTGGGGCCAACGTCCTGACTTTC. Encoded protein: CASSPQRHSGANVLTF.

This clonotype was seen a handful of times. The V gene is TRBV6-1, the J gene TRBJ2-3, with D uncertain. CDR1 and CDR2 from the germline V gene are MNHNS and SASEGT. The CDR3 is 14 amino acids. Deletions cut 8 bases from V and 2 bases from J, with 14 bases between. The CDR3 region is CASGGSQVTDTQYF. The CDR3 nucleotides are TGTGCCAGCGGCGGCTCCCAGGTCACAGATACGCAGTATTTT.

The chain couples TRBV11-3 to TRBJ1-1, with a weak D call TRBD1 (5 bases). The length of the CDR3 is 15 residues. Germline CDR1 is SGHNT and CDR2 is YENEEA. V shed 5 bases and J shed 5 bases, with 18 bases lying between them. Written as DNA, the CDR3 is TGTGCCAGCAGCCCCTTGCCCGGGGGGGGAACTGAAGCTTTCTTT. Translating gives CASSPLPGGGTEAFF.

The V call is TRBV6-5, the J call TRBJ1-2; 10 bases agree with TRBD1. In germline, CDR1 is MNHEY, CDR2 SVGAGI. The length of the CDR3 is 12 residues. With 6 bases clipped from V and 8 bases from J, the junction kept 3 bases outside the gene matches. CDR3 region: CASRGQGKGYTF. The DNA for the CDR3 is TGTGCCAGCAGGGGACAGGGGAAAGGCTACACCTTC.

This chain joins TRBV20-1 and TRBJ2-6, with 9 positions matching TRBD2. V lost 0 bases and J lost 0; bases outside the gene matches: 6. This CDR3 contains 18 residues. Germline assignment: CDR1 DFQATT and CDR2 SNEGSKA (reference sequence). The CDR3: CSARDILAGSSGANVLTF. In nucleotides, the CDR3 is TGCAGTGCTAGAGATATCCTAGCGGGGTCCTCTGGGGCCAACGTCCTGACTTTC.

The J gene is TRBJ2-2, the V gene TRBV12-3 or TRBV12-4; D might be TRBD1 (6 bases). The CDR3 totals 17 residues. Trimming pared 6 bases from V and 0 bases from J, leaving 17 bases between. The CDR3 coding sequence is TGTGCCAGCAGCCCCCTTTTAAGGACAGCGAACACCGGGGAGCTGTTTTTT. This codes for CASSPLLRTANTGELFF.

The CDR3 DNA is TGCGCCAGCAGCTCCCCGTCTAGCGGAGTCACAGATACGCAGTATTTT. Protein product: CASSSPSSGVTDTQYF. This chain joins TRBV5-1 and TRBJ2-3; TRBD2 agrees at 7 bases. The V gene end was trimmed by 3 bases and the J gene end by 2 bases; junction bases not matched to a gene: 9. CDR1 and CDR2 (germline): SGHRS, YFSETQ. The CDR3 loop spans 16 amino acids.

With respect to this clonotype: A much larger clone lies one base from this, so it may be a read error. The chain combines TRBV29-1 with TRBJ2-3; possibly TRBD1 or TRBD2 for D (5 bases each). From germline, CDR1 is SQVTM and CDR2 ANQGSEA. This CDR3 comprises 12 residues. CDR3 region: CSGGVGTDTRYF. In DNA form, the CDR3 reads TGCAGCGGAGGGGTGGGCACAGATACGCGGTATTTT.

This sequence joins TRBV7-3 and TRBJ2-2, with a weak D call TRBD1 (6 bases). This CDR3 has 16 amino acids. CDR1 SGHTA and CDR2 FQGTGA come from the germline V gene. Trimming pared 6 bases from V and 1 base from J, leaving 15 bases between. The CDR3 coding sequence is TGTGCCAGCAGGATAACCGGGACACAGAACACCGGGGAGCTGTTTTTT. Residues: CASRITGTQNTGELFF.

This chain uses TRBV29-1 with TRBJ2-6; D not certain. CDR1 and CDR2 from the germline V gene are SQVTM and ANQGSEA. The CDR3 consists of 14 residues. Trimming removed 4 bases from V and 0 bases from J, with 7 bases in between. This chain's CDR3 is CSVAWGSGANVLTF. CDR3 coding DNA: TGCAGCGTTGCGTGGGGCTCTGGGGCCAACGTCCTGACTTTC.

The chain's CDR3 is CSARVFSGYERSYNEQFF. In DNA, the CDR3 is TGCAGTGCTAGGGTTTTTAGCGGATATGAGCGCTCCTACAATGAGCAGTTCTTC. This chain joins TRBV20-1 and TRBJ2-1, with D maybe TRBD2 (6 bases). Germline loops: CDR1 DFQATT, CDR2 SNEGSKA (reference sequence). V lost 3 bases and J 0 bases, leaving 21 bases between the germline ends. CDR3 size: 18 residues.

The CDR3 reads CASSFSPGAIDTQYF. For the CDR3, the DNA is TGTGCCAGCAGTTTTAGTCCGGGGGCAATTGATACGCAGTATTTT. The chain has TRBV12-3 or TRBV12-4 and TRBJ2-3; D tentatively fits TRBD1 or TRBD2 (6 bases each). This CDR3 has 15 residues. V gave up 3 bases and J gave up 6 bases, with 16 bases separating them.

The chain links TRBV20-1 to TRBJ2-5; 8 positions match TRBD2. Germline V gene data show CDR1 as DFQATT and CDR2 as SNEGSKA (reference sequence). CDR3 length: 17 residues. The trim removed 6 bases at V and 2 bases at J, leaving 17 bases unmatched. The CDR3 nucleotides read TGCAGTGCCTCCAGACATCCGGGGGGGCTTCAACAAGAGACCCAGTACTTC. It specifies CSASRHPGGLQQETQYF.

This chain connects TRBV4-3 to TRBJ2-3; 7 bases match TRBD2. This CDR3 is 15 amino acids long. Germline-derived CDR1 and CDR2 are LGHNA and YSLEER. Germline trimming cut 0 bases from V and 1 base from J; bases unmatched to any gene: 1. Here the CDR3 reads CASSQDTSGTDTQYF. As DNA, the CDR3 is TGCGCCAGCAGCCAAGATACTAGCGGCACAGATACGCAGTATTTT.

The chain joins TRBV18 to TRBJ1-2; D remains unclear. CDR3 length: 16 residues. Germline CDR1 KGHSH, CDR2 LQKENI. Trimming removed 2 bases at V and 2 bases at J, with 15 bases between. In nucleotides, the CDR3 is TGTGCCAGCTCACCAAGGTGGGCCCATATAAACTATGGCTACACCTTC. Protein: CASSPRWAHINYGYTF.

The rearrangement uses TRBV29-1 and TRBJ2-1, with TRBD2 matching 13 bases. The length of the CDR3 is 17 residues. The trim removed 8 bases at V and 0 bases at J, leaving 10 bases unmatched. Germline values: CDR1 SQVTM, CDR2 ANQGSEA. The DNA of the CDR3 is TGCAGCATCACCGGGACTAGCGGGGACCCCTCCTACAATGAGCAGTTCTTC. It is translated as CSITGTSGDPSYNEQFF.

The chain is built from TRBV7-9 and TRBJ2-7; no firm D call. Trimming shortened V by 4 bases and J by 2 bases, and 12 bases separated the two germline ends. CDR1 is SEHNR, CDR2 FQNEAQ, per germline (reference sequence). The CDR3 has 14 residues. The CDR3 nucleotides read TGTGCCAGCAGCTCGCGGACCCTACCCTACGAGCAGTACTTC. Residues: CASSSRTLPYEQYF.

The J gene is TRBJ2-5, the V gene TRBV7-9; D not certain. The CDR3 contains 12 residues. In germline, CDR1 is SEHNR, CDR2 FQNEAQ (reference sequence). Trimming took 1 base from V and 7 from J, leaving 7 bases between them. CDR3 coding DNA: TGTGCCAGCAGCTTAGAGATTCGGACCCAGTACTTC. Translation gives CASSLEIRTQYF.